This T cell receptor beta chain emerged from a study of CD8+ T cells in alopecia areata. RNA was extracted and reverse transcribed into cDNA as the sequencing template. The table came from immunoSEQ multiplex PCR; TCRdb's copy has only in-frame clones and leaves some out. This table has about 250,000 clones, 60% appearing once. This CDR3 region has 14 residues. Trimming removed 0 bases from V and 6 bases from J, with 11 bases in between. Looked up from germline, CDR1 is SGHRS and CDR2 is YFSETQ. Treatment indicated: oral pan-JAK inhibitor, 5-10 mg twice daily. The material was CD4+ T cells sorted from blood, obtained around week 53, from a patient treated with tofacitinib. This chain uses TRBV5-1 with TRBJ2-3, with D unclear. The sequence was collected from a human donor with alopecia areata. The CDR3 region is CASSLDVGFDTQYF. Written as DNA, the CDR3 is TGCGCCAGCAGCTTGGATGTTGGTTTCGATACGCAGTATTTT.